This TCR beta chain originates from a study of cytomegalovirus exposure and HLA in healthy donors. CDR1 is MNHNS and CDR2 is SASEGT in the germline V gene. V lost 2 bases and J 2 bases, leaving 13 bases between the germline ends. CDR3 length equals 15 residues. The primer mix had 60 Vbeta and 13 Jbeta primers. The assay was immunoSEQ multiplex PCR, and TCRdb's table has in-frame clones only and misses some. The sample comprises some 78,000 clones, approximately 72% of which are singletons, and roughly 10% rests with the top ten. The TCR sequence derives from a woman aged 40 to 50 in good health and CMV-seropositive. Sequencing used PBMCs. The chain recombines TRBV6-1 with TRBJ2-7, with D unclear. In DNA, the CDR3 is TGTGCCAGCAGTGAAATTTATAAGAGTCCCTACGAGCAGTACTTC. This encodes CASSEIYKSPYEQYF.